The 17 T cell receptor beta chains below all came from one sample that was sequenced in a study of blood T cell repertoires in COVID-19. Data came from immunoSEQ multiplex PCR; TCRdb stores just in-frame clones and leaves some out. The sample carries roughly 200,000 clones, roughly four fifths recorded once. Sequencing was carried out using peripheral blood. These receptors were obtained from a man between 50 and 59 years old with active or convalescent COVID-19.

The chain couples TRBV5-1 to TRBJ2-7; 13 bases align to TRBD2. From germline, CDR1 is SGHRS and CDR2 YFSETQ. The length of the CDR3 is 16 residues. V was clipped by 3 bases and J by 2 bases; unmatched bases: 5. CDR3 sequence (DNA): TGCGCCAGCAGCTCTATTACTAGCGGGGGGGCCTACGAGCAGTACTTC. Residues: CASSSITSGGAYEQYF.

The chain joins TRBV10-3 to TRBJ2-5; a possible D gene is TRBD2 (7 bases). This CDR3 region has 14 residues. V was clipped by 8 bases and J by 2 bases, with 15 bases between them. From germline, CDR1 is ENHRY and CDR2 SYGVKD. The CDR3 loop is CAIGGGGAQETQYF. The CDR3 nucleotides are TGTGCCATCGGCGGGGGCGGAGCGCAAGAGACCCAGTACTTC.

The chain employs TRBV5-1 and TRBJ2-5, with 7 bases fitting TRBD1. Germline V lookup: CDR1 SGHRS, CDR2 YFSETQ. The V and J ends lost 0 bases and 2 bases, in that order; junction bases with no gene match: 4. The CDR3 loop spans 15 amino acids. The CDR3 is CASSLGQGKQETQYF. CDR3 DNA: TGCGCCAGCAGCTTGGGACAGGGAAAACAAGAGACCCAGTACTTC.

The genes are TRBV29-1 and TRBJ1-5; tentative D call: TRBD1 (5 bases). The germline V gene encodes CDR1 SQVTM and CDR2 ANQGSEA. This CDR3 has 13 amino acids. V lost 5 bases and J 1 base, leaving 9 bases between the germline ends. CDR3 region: CSVSKGSNQPQHF. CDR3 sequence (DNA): TGCAGCGTTTCTAAGGGGAGCAATCAGCCCCAGCATTTT.

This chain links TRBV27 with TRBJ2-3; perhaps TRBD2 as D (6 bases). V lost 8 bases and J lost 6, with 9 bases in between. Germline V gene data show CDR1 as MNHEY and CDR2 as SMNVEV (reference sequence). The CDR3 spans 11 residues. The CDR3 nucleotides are TGTGCCAGCCTCCGGGGGGATACGCAGTATTTT. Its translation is CASLRGDTQYF.

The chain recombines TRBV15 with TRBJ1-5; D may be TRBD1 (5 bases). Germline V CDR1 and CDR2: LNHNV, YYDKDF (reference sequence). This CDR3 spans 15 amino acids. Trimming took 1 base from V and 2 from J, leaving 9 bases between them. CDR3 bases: TGTGCCACCAGCAGAGCAGGGTTGGGCAATCAGCCCCAGCATTTT. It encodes CATSRAGLGNQPQHF.

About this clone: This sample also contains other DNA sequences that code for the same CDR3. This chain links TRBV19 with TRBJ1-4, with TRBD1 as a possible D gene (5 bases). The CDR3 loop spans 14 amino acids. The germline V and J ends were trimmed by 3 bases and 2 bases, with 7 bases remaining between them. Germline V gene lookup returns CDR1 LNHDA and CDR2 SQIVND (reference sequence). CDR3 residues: CASSIQGTNEKLFF. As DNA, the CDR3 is TGTGCCAGTAGTATCCAGGGCACTAATGAAAAACTGTTTTTT.

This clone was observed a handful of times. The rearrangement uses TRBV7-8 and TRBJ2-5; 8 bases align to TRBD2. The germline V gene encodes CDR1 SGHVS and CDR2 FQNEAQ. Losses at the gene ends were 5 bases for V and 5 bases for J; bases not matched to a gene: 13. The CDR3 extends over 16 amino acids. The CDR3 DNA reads TGTGCCAGCAGCCGAGAGGTAGCGGGGCCAGGGGAGACCCAGTACTTC. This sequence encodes CASSREVAGPGETQYF.

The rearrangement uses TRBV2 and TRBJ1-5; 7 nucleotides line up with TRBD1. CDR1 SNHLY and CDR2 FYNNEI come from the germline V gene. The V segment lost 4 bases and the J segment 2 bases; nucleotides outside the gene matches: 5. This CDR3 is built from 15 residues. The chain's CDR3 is CASSAGGIGNQPQHF. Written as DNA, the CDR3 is TGTGCCAGCAGTGCAGGGGGGATTGGCAATCAGCCCCAGCATTTT. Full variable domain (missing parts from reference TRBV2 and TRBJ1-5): EPEVTQTPSHQVTQMGQEVILRCVPISNHLYFYWYRQILGQKVEFLVSFYNNEISEKSEIFDDQFSVERPDGSNFTLKIRSTKLEDSAMYFCASSAGGIGNQPQHFGDGTRLSIL.

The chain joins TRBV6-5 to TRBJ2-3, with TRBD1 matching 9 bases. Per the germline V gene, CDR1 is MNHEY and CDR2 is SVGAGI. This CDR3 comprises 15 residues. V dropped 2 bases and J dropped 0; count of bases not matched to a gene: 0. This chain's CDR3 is CASSYGTGSTDTQYF. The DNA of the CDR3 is TGTGCCAGCAGTTACGGGACAGGGAGCACAGATACGCAGTATTTT.

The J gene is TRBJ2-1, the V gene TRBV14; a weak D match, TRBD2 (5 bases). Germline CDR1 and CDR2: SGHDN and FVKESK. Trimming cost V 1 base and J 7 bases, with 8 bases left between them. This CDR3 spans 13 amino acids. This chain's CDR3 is CASSQARGNEQFF. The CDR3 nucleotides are TGTGCCAGCAGCCAAGCAAGAGGGAATGAGCAGTTCTTC.

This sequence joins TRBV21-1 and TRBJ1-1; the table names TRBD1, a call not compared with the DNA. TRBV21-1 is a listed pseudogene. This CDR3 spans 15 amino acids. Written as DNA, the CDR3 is TGTGCCAGCAGCACCCCACAGGGAACCAACACTGAAGCTTTCTTT. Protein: CASSTPQGTNTEAFF.

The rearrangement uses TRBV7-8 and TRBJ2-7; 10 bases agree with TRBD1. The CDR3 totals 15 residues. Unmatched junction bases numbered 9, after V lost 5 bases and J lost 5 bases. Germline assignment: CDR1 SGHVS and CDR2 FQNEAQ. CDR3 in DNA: TGTGCCAGCAGCCCGGGTATGACAGGGGGCCACGAGCAGTACTTC. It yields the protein CASSPGMTGGHEQYF.

This CDR3 is CASSVAGGGYNEQFF. In DNA, the CDR3 is TGTGCCAGCAGCGTGGCAGGGGGCGGATACAATGAGCAGTTCTTC. The rearrangement uses TRBV9 and TRBJ2-1, with 8 bases fitting TRBD1. With 2 bases clipped from V and 4 bases from J, the junction kept 5 bases outside the gene matches. Germline V gene sequence: CDR1 SGDLS, CDR2 YYNGEE. This CDR3 has 15 amino acids.

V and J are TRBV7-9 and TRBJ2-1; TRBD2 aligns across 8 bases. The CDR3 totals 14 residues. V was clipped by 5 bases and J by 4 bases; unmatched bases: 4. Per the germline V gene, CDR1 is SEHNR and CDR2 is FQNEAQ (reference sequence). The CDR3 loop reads CASSPGLGYNEQFF. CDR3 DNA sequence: TGTGCCAGCAGCCCGGGACTAGGATACAATGAGCAGTTCTTC.

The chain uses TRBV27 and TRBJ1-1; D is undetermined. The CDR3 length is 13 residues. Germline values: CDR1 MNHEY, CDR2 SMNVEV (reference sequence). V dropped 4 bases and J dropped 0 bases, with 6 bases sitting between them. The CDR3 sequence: CASSWTVNTEAFF. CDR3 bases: TGTGCCAGCAGTTGGACTGTGAACACTGAAGCTTTCTTT.

This CDR3 reads CASSSQDYGYTF. CDR3 coding DNA: TGTGCCAGCAGTTCCCAGGACTATGGCTACACCTTC. The rearrangement uses TRBV6-2 or TRBV6-3 and TRBJ1-2; no clear D. This CDR3 has 12 residues. V was clipped by 4 bases and J by 3 bases, with 6 bases between them. Germline V gene sequence: CDR1 MNHEY, CDR2 SVGEGT.